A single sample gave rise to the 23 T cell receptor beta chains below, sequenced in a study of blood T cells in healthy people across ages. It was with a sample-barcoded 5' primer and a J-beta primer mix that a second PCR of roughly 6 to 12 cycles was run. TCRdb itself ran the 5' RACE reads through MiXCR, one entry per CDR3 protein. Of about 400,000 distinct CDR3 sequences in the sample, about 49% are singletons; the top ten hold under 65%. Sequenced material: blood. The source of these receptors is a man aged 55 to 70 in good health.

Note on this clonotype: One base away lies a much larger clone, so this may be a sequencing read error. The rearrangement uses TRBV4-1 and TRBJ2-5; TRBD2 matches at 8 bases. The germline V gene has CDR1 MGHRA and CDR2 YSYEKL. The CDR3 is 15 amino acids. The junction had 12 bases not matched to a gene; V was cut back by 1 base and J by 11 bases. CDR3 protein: CASSQAAGVNNEQYF. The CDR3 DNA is TGCGCCAGCAGCCAAGCAGCGGGAGTTAACAATGAGCAGTACTTC.

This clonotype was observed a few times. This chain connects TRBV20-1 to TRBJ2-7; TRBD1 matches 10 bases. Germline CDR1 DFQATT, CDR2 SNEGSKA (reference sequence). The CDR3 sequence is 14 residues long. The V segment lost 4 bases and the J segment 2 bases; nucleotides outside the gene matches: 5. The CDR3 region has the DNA TGCAGTGCTATTCGGGACAGGGGCGCCTACGAGCAGTACTTC. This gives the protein CSAIRDRGAYEQYF.

CDR3 residues: CASSNSASTDTQYF. DNA of the CDR3: TGTGCCAGCAGCAACAGTGCTAGCACAGATACGCAGTATTTT. The rearrangement uses TRBV14 and TRBJ2-3; D unresolved. The V gene's germline CDR1 is SGHDN and CDR2 FVKESK. The CDR3 has 14 amino acids. Trimming stripped 5 bases from V and 0 bases from J, with 9 bases between.

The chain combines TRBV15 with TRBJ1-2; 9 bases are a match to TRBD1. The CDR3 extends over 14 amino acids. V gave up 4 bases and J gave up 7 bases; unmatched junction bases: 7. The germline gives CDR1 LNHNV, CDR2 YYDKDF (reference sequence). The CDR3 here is CATSTRDRASGYTF. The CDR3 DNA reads TGTGCCACCAGCACCCGGGACAGGGCTTCTGGCTACACCTTC.

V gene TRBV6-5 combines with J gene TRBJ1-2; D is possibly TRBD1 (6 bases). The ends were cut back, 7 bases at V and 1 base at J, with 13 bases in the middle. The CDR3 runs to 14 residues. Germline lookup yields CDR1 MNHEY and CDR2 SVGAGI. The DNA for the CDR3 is TGTGCCAGCAACACAGGGAAATTTAACTATGGCTACACCTTC. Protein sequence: CASNTGKFNYGYTF.

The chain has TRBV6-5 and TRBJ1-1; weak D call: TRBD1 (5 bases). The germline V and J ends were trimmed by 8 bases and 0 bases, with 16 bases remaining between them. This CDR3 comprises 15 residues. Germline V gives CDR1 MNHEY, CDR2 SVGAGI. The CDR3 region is CASGKRGGMNTEAFF. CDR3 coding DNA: TGTGCCAGCGGAAAGCGGGGGGGAATGAACACTGAAGCTTTCTTT.

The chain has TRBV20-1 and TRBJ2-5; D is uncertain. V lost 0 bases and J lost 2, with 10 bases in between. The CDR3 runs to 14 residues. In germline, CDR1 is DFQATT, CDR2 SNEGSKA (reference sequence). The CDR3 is CSARDLRQQETQYF. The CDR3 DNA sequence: TGCAGTGCTAGAGATCTTAGACAACAAGAGACCCAGTACTTC.

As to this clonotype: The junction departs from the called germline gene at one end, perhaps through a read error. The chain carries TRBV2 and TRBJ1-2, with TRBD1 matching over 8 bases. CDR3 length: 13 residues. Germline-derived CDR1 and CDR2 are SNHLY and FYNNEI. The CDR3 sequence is CASRETGVRGCTF. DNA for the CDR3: TGTGCCAGCAGAGAGACAGGGGTTCGGGGCTGCACCTTC.

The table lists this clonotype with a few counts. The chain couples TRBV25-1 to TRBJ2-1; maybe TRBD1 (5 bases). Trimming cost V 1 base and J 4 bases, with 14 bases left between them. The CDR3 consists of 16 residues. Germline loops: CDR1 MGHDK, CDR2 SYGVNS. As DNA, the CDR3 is TGTGCCAGCAGTGAATTATCAGGGTTTGGGTACAATGAGCAGTTCTTC. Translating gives CASSELSGFGYNEQFF.

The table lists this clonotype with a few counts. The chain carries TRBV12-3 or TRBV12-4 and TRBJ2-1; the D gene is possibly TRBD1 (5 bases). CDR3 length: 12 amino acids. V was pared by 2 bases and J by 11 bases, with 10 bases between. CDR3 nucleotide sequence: TGTGCCAGCAGTTTAAAGGGGCAGAAGCAGTTCTTC. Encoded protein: CASSLKGQKQFF.

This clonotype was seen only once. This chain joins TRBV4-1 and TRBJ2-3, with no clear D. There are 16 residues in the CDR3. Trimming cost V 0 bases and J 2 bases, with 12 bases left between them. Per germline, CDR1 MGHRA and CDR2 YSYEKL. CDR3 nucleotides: TGCGCCAGCAGCCAAGATCTCTGGGCATACACAGATACGCAGTATTTT. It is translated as CASSQDLWAYTDTQYF.

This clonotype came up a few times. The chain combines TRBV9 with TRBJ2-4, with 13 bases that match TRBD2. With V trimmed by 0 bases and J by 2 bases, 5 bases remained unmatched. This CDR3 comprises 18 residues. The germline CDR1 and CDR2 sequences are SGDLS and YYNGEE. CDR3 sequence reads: CASSVARGLAGSKNIQYF. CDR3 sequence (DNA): TGTGCCAGCAGCGTAGCTAGGGGACTAGCGGGGTCCAAAAACATTCAGTACTTC. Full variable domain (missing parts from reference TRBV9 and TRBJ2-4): DSGVTQTPKHLITATGQRVTLRCSPRSGDLSVYWYQQSLDQGLQFLIQYYNGEERAKGNILERFSAQQFPDLHSELNLSSLELGDSALYFCASSVARGLAGSKNIQYFGAGTRLSVL.

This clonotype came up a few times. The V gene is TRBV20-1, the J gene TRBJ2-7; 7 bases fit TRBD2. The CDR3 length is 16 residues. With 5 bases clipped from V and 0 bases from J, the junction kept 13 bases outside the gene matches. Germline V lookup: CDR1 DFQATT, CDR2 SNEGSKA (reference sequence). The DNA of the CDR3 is TGCAGTGCTTTTGGACTAGATGGGGGTAGCTCCTACGAGCAGTACTTC. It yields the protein CSAFGLDGGSSYEQYF.

CDR3 residues: CASSPGQGYVHEEQFF. The CDR3, as DNA: TGTGCCAGCAGTCCGGGACAGGGTTACGTACATGAGGAGCAGTTCTTC. This rearrangement joins TRBV14 to TRBJ2-1, with 9 bases lining up with TRBD1. This CDR3 has 16 residues. Germline CDR1 SGHDN, CDR2 FVKESK. Losses at the gene ends were 6 bases for V and 10 bases for J; bases not matched to a gene: 16.

This CDR3 is CASSNRTGWNYNEQFF. The CDR3 DNA sequence: TGTGCCAGCAGTAACAGGACAGGGTGGAACTACAATGAGCAGTTCTTC. This chain joins TRBV27 and TRBJ2-1; 8 bases agree with TRBD1. CDR3 length: 16 amino acids. V lost 5 bases and J lost 3; bases outside the gene matches: 9. Looked up from germline, CDR1 is MNHEY and CDR2 is SMNVEV (reference sequence).

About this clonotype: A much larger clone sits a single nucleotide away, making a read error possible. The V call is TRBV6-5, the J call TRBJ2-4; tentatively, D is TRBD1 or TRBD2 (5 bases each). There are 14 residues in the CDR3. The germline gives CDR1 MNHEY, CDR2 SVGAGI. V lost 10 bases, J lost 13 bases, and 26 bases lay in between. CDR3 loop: CANKKATRVGEQYF. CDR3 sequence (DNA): TGTGCCAACAAAAAAGCCACGAGGGTGGGGGAGCAGTACTTC.

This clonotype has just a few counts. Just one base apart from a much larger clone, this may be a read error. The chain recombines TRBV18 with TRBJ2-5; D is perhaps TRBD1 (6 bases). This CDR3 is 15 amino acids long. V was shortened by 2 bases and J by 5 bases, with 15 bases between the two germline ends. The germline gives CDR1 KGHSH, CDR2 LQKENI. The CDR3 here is CASSPAPGAGETQYF. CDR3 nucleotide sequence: TGTGCCAGCTCACCAGCCCCAGGGGCCGGGGAGACCCAGTACTTC.

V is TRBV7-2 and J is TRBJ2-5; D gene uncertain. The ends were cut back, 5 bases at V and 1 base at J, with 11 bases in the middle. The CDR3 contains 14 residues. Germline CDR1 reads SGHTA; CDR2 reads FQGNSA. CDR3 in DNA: TGTGCCAGCAGCGTAAGGGAATTCCAAGAGACCCAGTACTTC. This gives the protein CASSVREFQETQYF.

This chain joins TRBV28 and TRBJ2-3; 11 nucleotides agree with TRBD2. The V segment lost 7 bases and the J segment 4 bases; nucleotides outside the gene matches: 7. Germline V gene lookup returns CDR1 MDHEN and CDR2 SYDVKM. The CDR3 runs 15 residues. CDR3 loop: CASTTSGTFSDTQYF. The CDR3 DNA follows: TGTGCCAGCACGACTAGCGGGACGTTCTCAGATACGCAGTATTTT.

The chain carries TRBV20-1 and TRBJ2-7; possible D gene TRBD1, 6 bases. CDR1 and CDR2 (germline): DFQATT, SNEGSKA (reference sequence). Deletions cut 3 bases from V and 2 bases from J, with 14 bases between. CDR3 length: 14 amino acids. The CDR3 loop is CSARITGLTYEQYF. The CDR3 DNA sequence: TGCAGTGCTAGGATTACAGGGCTCACCTACGAGCAGTACTTC.

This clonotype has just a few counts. The CDR3 loop reads CASRNSRGRRYGYTF. The DNA for the CDR3 is TGTGCCAGCAGGAATAGCAGGGGGCGCAGATATGGCTACACCTTC. This chain uses TRBV5-6 with TRBJ1-2; TRBD1 matches at 8 bases. Germline CDR1 and CDR2: SGHDT and YYEEEE. V trimming: 5 bases; J trimming: 5 bases; junction bases outside the gene matches: 11. The CDR3 covers 15 residues.

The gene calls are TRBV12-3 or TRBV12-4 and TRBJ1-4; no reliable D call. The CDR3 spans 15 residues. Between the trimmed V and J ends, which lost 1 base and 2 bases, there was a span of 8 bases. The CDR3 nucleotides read TGTGCCAGCAGTTTAGAGGGTTTTACTAATGAAAAACTGTTTTTT. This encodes CASSLEGFTNEKLFF.

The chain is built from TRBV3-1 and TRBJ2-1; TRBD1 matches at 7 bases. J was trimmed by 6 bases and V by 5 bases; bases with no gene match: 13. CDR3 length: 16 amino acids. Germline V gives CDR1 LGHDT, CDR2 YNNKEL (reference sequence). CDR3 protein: CASSINRGTTVNEQFF. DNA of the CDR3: TGTGCCAGCAGCATCAACAGGGGAACAACGGTCAATGAGCAGTTCTTC.